These T cell receptor beta chains were read from a single sample in a study of cytomegalovirus exposure and HLA in healthy donors. The repertoire was sequenced with immunoSEQ multiplex PCR; TCRdb's copy has only in-frame clones and lacks some. The repertoire holds some 150,000 clones, with roughly 85% as singletons. Sequencing used PBMCs. The receptor source for this set is a woman in her twenties or thirties in good health and CMV-seronegative. Both conserved end residues are part of each CDR3. A D gene is named only where the DNA matches it firmly. Rows give clone size only sometimes, using once, few, many, or a class for an expanded clone.

J gene,CDR3 length,clone size,V gene,D gene,CDR3 DNA,CDR3 protein
TRBJ1-2,13,-,TRBV6-1,-,TGTGCCAGCAGTGAACAGGGGCAATATGGCTACACCTTC,CASSEQGQYGYTF
TRBJ1-5,13,-,TRBV30,-,TGTGCCTGGAATTACGGAGGCGCTGGGCCCCAGCATTTT,CAWNYGGAGPQHF
TRBJ2-3,13,-,TRBV29-1,-,TGCAGCGTTGAAAAAGGGAGCGGGGATACGCAGTATTTT,CSVEKGSGDTQYF
TRBJ1-2,16,-,TRBV5-6,-,TGTGCCAGCATCTTACCCGGGACTGGAAACCTCTATGGCTACACCTTC,CASILPGTGNLYGYTF
TRBJ2-1,15,-,TRBV29-1,TRBD1,TGCAGCGTTGAAATATCGGGACAGATATACAATGAGCAGTTCTTC,CSVEISGQIYNEQFF
TRBJ2-5,17,-,TRBV7-6,TRBD2,TGTGCCAGCAGCTTAGGGGACCTAGCGGGGTTCCAAGAGACCCAGTACTTC,CASSLGDLAGFQETQYF
TRBJ1-5,16,-,TRBV10-3,TRBD1,TGTGCCATCAGTGAGCGGACCGGGACAGGGGTTCAGCCCCAGCATTTT,CAISERTGTGVQPQHF
TRBJ1-1,14,-,TRBV6-5,TRBD1,TGTGCCAGCAGTCGTAGACAGGGATACACTGAAGCTTTCTTT,CASSRRQGYTEAFF
TRBJ2-1,17,-,TRBV30,TRBD2,TGTGCCTGGACCACAGGACTAGCGGGGGCCTACTACAATGAGCAGTTCTTC,CAWTTGLAGAYYNEQFF
TRBJ1-1,16,once,TRBV5-4,TRBD1,TGTGCCAGCAGCTTGGGCTCAGGGGGAGGAAACACTGAAGCTTTCTTT,CASSLGSGGGNTEAFF
TRBJ1-2,14,-,TRBV6-1,TRBD1,TGTGCCAGCAGTGAACCGGGACAGATCTATGGCTACACCTTC,CASSEPGQIYGYTF
TRBJ2-2,15,-,TRBV5-1,-,TGCGCCAGCAGCTTACAGGTATCGAACACCGGGGAGCTGTTTTTT,CASSLQVSNTGELFF
TRBJ1-2,12,-,TRBV30,-,TGTGCCTGGAGTCTGGCCAAGTATGGCTACACCTTC,CAWSLAKYGYTF
TRBJ1-1,12,-,TRBV6-5,-,TGTGCCAGCAGCCCCTACAGAGATTGGGCTTTCTTT,CASSPYRDWAFF
TRBJ2-2,17,few,TRBV19,TRBD2,TGTGCCAGTAGTATAGACGGACTAGCGGTAATCACCGGGGAGCTGTTTTTT,CASSIDGLAVITGELFF
TRBJ2-7,14,-,TRBV9,-,TGTGCCAGCAGCGTAGGGATTTCAGGGAACGAGCAGTACTTC,CASSVGISGNEQYF
TRBJ2-2,14,-,TRBV6-5,TRBD1,TGTGCCAGCACGCAGGGGGTCCTAACCGGGGAGCTGTTTTTT,CASTQGVLTGELFF
TRBJ2-1,15,-,TRBV2,TRBD1,TGTGCCAGCAGTGAACTGGACAGGGTATACAATGAGCAGTTCTTC,CASSELDRVYNEQFF
TRBJ1-6,16,-,TRBV7-8,TRBD1,TGTGCCAGCATCATGAGGGACAGGCCGGGGAATTCACCCCTCCACTTT,CASIMRDRPGNSPLHF
TRBJ2-4,14,-,TRBV5-6,-,TGTGCCAGCCGTGTCTGGCGAGGCAAAAACATTCAGTACTTC,CASRVWRGKNIQYF
TRBJ1-1,11,-,TRBV20-1,-,TGCAGTGCTACTAGGAACACTGAAGCTTTCTTT,CSATRNTEAFF
TRBJ2-5,13,-,TRBV30,-,TGTGCCTGGAGTACACTACCTCAAGAGACCCAGTACTTC,CAWSTLPQETQYF
TRBJ1-2,15,-,TRBV2,TRBD1,TGTGCCAGCACCTACGGACAGGTTTTAACCTATGGCTACACCTTC,CASTYGQVLTYGYTF
TRBJ2-5,12,-,TRBV29-1,-,TGCAGCGGAGAGACAGTTCTGGAGACCCAGTACTTC,CSGETVLETQYF
TRBJ2-2,13,-,TRBV19,-,TGTGCCAGTAGTATGACAGTCACCGGGGAGCTGTTTTTT,CASSMTVTGELFF
TRBJ1-2,15,-,TRBV4-2,-,TGTGCCAGCAGCCAAGATTCAGGGCTCAGTAATGGCTACACCTTC,CASSQDSGLSNGYTF
TRBJ1-2,14,few,TRBV21-1,-,TGTGCCAGCAGCCCCGGACAGGATGCCTATGGCTACACCTTC,CASSPGQDAYGYTF
TRBJ2-3,18,-,TRBV18,TRBD1,TGTGCCAGCTCGTCCACCGGGACAGAACGTGTAATCACAGATACGCAGTATTTT,CASSSTGTERVITDTQYF
TRBJ2-7,13,-,TRBV7-6,TRBD1,TGTGCCAGCAGCTCAGGGACAGGGGGCGAGCAGTACTTC,CASSSGTGGEQYF